This T cell receptor (beta chain) was sequenced for a study of early stage breast cancer tumors. In the study overall: Most invasive tumors, about 75% of the 16, were ER+/PR+/HER2-.

The data were produced by immunoSEQ multiplex PCR, yet TCRdb's version contains in-frame clones alone and is incomplete. The table lists tens of thousands of clones, approximately 85% of them singletons. Germline CDR1 reads SGHDT; CDR2 reads YYEEEE. CDR3 length: 16 residues. J gave up 0 bases and V 4 bases, and 8 bases lay outside the gene matches. This clone has a single count. Its specificity is not known. Findings of the study overall: Blood repertoires resembled normal breast more than tumor. Most shared enriched TCRB sequences were commonly generated ones.

The chain couples TRBV5-6 to TRBJ1-1, with 8 bases matching TRBD1. This TCR came from a person in their fifties with breast cancer. The sequenced sample was blood. In nucleotides, the CDR3 is TGTGCCAGCAGCCCACAGGGGGACGGCTTGAACACTGAAGCTTTCTTT. Protein product: CASSPQGDGLNTEAFF.